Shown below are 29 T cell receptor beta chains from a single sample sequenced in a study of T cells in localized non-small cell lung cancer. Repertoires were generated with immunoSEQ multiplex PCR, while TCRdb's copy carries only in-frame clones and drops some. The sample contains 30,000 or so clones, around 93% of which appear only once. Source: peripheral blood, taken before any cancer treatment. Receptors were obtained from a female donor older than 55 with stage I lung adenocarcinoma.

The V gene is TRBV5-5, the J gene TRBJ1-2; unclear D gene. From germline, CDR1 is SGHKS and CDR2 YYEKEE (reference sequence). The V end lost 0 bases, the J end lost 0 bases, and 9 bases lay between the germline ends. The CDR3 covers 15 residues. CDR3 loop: CASSLAWTANYGYTF. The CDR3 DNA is TGTGCCAGCAGCTTGGCCTGGACCGCTAACTATGGCTACACCTTC.

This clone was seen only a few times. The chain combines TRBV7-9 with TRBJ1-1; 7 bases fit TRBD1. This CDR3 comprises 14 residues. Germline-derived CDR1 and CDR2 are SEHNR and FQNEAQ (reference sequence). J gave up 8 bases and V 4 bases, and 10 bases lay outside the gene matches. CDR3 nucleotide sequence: TGTGCCAGCAGCTCGGGACAGCCTAGGAGCGAAGCTTTCTTT. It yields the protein CASSSGQPRSEAFF.

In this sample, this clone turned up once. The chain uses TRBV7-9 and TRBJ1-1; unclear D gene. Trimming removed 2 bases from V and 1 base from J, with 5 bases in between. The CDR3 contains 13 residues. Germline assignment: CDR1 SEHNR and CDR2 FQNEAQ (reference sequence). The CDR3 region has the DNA TGTGCCAGCAGCTTAAGGGAGAACACTGAAGCTTTCTTT. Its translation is CASSLRENTEAFF. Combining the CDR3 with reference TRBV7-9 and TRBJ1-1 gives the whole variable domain DTGVSQNPRHKITKRGQNVTFRCDPISEHNRLYWYRQTLGQGPEFLTYFQNEAQLEKSRLLSDRFSAERPKGSFSTLEIQRTEQGDSAMYLCASSLRENTEAFFGQGTRLTVV.

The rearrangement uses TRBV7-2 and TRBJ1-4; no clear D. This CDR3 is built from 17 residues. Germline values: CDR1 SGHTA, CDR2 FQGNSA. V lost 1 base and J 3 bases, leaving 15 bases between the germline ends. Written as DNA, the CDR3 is TGTGCCAGCAGCTTAGAGGGTCGCCAAACTTCTAATGAAAAACTGTTTTTT. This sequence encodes CASSLEGRQTSNEKLFF.

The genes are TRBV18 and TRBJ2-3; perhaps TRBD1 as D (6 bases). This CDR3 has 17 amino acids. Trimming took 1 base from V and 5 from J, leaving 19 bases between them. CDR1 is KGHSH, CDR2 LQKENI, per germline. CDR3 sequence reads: CASSPRVARGMGDTQYF. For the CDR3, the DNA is TGTGCCAGCTCACCACGTGTGGCCAGGGGAATGGGAGATACGCAGTATTTT. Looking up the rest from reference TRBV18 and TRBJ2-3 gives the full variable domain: NAGVMQNPRHLVRRRGQEARLRCSPMKGHSHVYWYRQLPEEGLKFMVYLQKENIIDESGMPKERFSAEFPKEGPSILRIQQVVRGDSAAYFCASSPRVARGMGDTQYFGPGTRLTVL.

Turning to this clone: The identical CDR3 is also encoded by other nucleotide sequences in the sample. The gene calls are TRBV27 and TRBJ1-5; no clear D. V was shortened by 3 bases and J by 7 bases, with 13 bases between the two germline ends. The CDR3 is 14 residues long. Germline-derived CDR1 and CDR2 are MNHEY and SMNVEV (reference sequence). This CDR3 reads CASSLHRVQQPQHF. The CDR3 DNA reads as TGTGCCAGCAGTTTGCATCGGGTGCAGCAGCCCCAGCATTTT.

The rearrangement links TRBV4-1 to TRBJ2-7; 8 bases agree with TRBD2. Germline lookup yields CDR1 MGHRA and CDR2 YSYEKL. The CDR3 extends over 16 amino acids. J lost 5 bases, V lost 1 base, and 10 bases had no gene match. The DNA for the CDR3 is TGCGCCAGCAGCCAAGTAGTACGGGGGGGACTCAACGAGCAGTACTTC. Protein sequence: CASSQVVRGGLNEQYF.

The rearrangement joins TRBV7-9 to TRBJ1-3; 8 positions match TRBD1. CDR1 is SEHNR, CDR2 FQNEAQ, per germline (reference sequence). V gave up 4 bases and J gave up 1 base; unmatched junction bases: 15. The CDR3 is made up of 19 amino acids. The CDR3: CASSYRDRKNARSGNTIYF. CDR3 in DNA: TGTGCCAGCAGCTACCGGGACAGGAAAAACGCTAGGTCTGGAAACACCATATATTTT.

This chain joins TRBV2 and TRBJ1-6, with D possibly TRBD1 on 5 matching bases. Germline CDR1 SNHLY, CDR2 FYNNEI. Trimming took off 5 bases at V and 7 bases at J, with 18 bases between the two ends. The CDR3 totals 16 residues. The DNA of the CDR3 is TGTGCCAGCAGTCCAGACACAGGTCCATGGAATTCACCCCTCCACTTT. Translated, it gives CASSPDTGPWNSPLHF.

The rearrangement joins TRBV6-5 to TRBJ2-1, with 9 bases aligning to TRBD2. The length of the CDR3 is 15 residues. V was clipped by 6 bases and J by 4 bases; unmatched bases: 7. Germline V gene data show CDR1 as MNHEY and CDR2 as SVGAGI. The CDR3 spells CASRSLAGLYNEQFF. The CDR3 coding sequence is TGTGCCAGCAGATCCCTAGCGGGGCTATACAATGAGCAGTTCTTC.

DNA for the CDR3: TGCGCCAGCAGAGGTGGACAGGGGGGCACAGATACGCAGTATTTT. It is translated as CASRGGQGGTDTQYF. The chain combines TRBV5-1 with TRBJ2-3; 10 nucleotides align to TRBD1. CDR1 is SGHRS, CDR2 YFSETQ, per germline. V lost 5 bases to trimming and J lost 1 base; unmatched junction nucleotides: 4. The CDR3 has 15 amino acids.

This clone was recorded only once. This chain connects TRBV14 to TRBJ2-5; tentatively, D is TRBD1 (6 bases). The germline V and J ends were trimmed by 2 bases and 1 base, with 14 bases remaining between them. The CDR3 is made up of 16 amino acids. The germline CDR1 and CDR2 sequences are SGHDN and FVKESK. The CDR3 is CASSQTQGKTQETQYF. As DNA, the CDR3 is TGTGCCAGCAGCCAAACTCAGGGGAAAACCCAAGAGACCCAGTACTTC.

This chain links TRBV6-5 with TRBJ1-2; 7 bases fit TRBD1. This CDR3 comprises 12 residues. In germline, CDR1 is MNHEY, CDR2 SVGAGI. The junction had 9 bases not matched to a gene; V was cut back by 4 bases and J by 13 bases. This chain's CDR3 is CASSSPGQHTTF. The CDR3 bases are TGTGCCAGCAGTTCCCCGGGACAGCATACCACCTTC.

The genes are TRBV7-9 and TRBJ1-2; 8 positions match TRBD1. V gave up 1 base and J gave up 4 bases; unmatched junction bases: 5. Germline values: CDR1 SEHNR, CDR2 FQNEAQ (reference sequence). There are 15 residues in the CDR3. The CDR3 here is CASSLESTGGYGYTF. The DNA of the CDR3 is TGTGCCAGCAGCTTAGAATCCACAGGGGGCTATGGCTACACCTTC.

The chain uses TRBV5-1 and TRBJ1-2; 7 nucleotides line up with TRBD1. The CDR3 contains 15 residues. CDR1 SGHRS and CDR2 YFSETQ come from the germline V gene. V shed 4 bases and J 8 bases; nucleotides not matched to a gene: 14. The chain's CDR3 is CASSLGDRRGKGYTF. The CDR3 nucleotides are TGCGCCAGCAGCCTGGGGGACAGAAGAGGAAAAGGCTACACCTTC.

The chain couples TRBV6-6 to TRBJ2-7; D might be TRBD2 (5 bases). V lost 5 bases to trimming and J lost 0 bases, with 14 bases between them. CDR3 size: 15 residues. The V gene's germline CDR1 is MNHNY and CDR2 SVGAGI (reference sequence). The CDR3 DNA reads TGTGCCAGCAGTCGCCCGACGGGGAGCTCCTACGAGCAGTACTTC. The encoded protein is CASSRPTGSSYEQYF.

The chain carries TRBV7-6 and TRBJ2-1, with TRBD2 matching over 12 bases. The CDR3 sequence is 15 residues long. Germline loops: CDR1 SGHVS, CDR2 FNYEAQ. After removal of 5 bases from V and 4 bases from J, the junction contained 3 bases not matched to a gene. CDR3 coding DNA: TGTGCCAGCAGCACGACTAGCGGGAGTTACAATGAGCAGTTCTTC. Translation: CASSTTSGSYNEQFF.

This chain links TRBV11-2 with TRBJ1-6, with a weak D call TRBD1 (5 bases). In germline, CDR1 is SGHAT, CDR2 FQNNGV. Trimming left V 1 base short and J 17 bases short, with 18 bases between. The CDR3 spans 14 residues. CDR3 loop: CASSLGQGYEPIHF. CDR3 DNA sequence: TGTGCCAGCAGCTTAGGTCAGGGTTATGAACCAATCCACTTT.

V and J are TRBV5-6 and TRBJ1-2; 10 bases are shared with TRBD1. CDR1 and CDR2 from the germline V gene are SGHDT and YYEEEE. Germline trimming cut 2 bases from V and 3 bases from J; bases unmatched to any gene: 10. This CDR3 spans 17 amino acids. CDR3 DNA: TGTGCCAGCAGCTTAATACCGGGACAGGGGAAAGACTATGGCTACACCTTC. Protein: CASSLIPGQGKDYGYTF.

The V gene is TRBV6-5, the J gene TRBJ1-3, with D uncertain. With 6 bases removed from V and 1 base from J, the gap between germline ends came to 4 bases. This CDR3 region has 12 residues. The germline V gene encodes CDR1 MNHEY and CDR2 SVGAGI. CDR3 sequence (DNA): TGTGCCAGCAGGGGTTCTGGAAACACCATATATTTT. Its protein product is CASRGSGNTIYF.

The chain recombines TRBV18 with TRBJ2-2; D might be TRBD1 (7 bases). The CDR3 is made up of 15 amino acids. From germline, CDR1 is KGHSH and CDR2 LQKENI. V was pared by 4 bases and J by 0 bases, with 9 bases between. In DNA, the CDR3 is TGTGCCAGCTCACGCGGGACAGCGAACACCGGGGAGCTGTTTTTT. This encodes CASSRGTANTGELFF.

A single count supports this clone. The CDR3 sequence is CASRVAQTNTEAFF. The CDR3 DNA reads as TGTGCCTCCAGGGTTGCTCAGACGAACACTGAAGCTTTCTTT. The chain has TRBV27 and TRBJ1-1; tentative D call: TRBD1 (5 bases). V lost 11 bases and J lost 1, with 17 bases in between. This CDR3 spans 14 amino acids. Germline V gives CDR1 MNHEY, CDR2 SMNVEV (reference sequence).

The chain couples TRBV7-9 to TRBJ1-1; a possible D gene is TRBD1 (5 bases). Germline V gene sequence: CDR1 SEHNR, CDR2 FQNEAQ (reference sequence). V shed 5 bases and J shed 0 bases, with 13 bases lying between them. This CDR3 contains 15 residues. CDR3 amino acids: CASSALEGLNTEAFF. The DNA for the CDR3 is TGTGCCAGCAGCGCCCTCGAGGGGCTGAACACTGAAGCTTTCTTT.

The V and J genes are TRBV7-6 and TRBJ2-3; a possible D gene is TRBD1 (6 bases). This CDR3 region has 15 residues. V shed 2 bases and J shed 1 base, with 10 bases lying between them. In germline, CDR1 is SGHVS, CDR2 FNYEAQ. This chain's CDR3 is CASSLTGTRTDTQYF. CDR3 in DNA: TGTGCCAGCAGCTTAACAGGGACCCGCACAGATACGCAGTATTTT.

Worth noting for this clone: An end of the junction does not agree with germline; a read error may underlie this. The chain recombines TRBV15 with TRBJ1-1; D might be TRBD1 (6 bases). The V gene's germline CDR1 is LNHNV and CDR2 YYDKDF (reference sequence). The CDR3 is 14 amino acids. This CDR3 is CATSTRSPPGAGDF. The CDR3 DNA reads TGTGCCACCAGCACCCGTTCCCCCCCCGGGGCAGGGGACTTT.

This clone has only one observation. This CDR3 is CASSFDMSGNTIYF. Written as DNA, the CDR3 is TGCGCCAGCAGCTTTGACATGTCGGGAAACACCATATATTTT. The rearrangement uses TRBV5-1 and TRBJ1-3; D uncertain. V was clipped by 2 bases and J by 4 bases, with 10 bases between them. Looked up from germline, CDR1 is SGHRS and CDR2 is YFSETQ. The CDR3 spans 14 residues.

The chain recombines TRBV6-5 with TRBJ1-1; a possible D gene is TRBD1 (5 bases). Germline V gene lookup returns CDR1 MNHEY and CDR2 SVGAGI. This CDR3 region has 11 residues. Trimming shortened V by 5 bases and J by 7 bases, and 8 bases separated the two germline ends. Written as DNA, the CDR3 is TGTGCCAGCAGTAATACAGGTGAAGCTTTCTTT. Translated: CASSNTGEAFF.

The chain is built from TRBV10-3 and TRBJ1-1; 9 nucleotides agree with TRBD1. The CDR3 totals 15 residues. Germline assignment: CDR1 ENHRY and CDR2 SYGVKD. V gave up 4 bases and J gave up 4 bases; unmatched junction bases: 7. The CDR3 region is CAISGGDREGTEAFF. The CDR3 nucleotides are TGTGCCATCAGTGGGGGGGACAGGGAAGGCACTGAAGCTTTCTTT.

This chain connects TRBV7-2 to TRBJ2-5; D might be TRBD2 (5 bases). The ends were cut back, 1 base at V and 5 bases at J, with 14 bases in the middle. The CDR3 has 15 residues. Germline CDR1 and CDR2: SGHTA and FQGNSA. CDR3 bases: TGTGCCAGCAGCTTAGTGAGGGCTAGCTTGGAGACCCAGTACTTC. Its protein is CASSLVRASLETQYF.